This TCR beta chain was retrieved from a study of CD8+ T cells in alopecia areata. The wider study: Tofacitinib was given for 6 to 18 months, then stopped for 6 months. Study conclusions and caveats: Many expanded lesional clones persisted during tofacitinib (in both scalp and blood). Normal skin's resident alphabeta T cells are sequenced alongside lesional scalp T cells. Scalp clonality and expanded CD8+ clones among the top 100 showed significant decreases with tofacitinib.

A word on this clone: Its antigen is as yet unknown.

Treatment denoted: oral pan-JAK inhibitor, 5-10 mg twice daily. The CDR3 totals 16 residues. The ends lost 3 bases at V and 4 bases at J; junction bases unmatched: 8. The germline V gene encodes CDR1 SGHNT and CDR2 YYREEE (reference sequence). RNA was extracted and reverse transcribed into cDNA as the sequencing template. The repertoire was sequenced with immunoSEQ multiplex PCR; TCRdb's copy has only in-frame clones and lacks some. The sample consists of around 110,000 clones, 65% to 85% of them appearing once. The sequencing used CD8+ T cells sorted from blood, collected at week 24, from a patient treated with tofacitinib. The clonotype was recovered from a human donor with alopecia areata. V and J are TRBV5-4 and TRBJ2-1; 9 bases match TRBD2. In DNA form, the CDR3 reads TGTGCCAGCAGCTCCGGGGCGGGGGGGGAATACAATGAGCAGTTCTTC. Its protein product is CASSSGAGGEYNEQFF.